This T cell receptor beta chain was profiled in a study of cytomegalovirus exposure and HLA in healthy donors. About this clone itself: Its target is not known.

Study outcomes and limitations: The study designated around 150 TCR beta chains cytomegalovirus-associated. The dataset shows that most TCR sequences were rare, while some public TCRs occurred in many donors.

Using immunoSEQ multiplex PCR, the repertoire was profiled, and TCRdb retains in-frame clones only, with some absent. Found here are 160,000 or so clones, about 89% of them singletons; the top ten hold 2% to 3%. The receptor was isolated from a man between 18 and 29 years old in good health and CMV-seropositive. Source material: PBMCs.

The CDR3 coding sequence is TGTGCCAGCTCACCGGACAGGGCTACGGATACGCAGTATTTT. Translated, it gives CASSPDRATDTQYF. This chain joins TRBV18 and TRBJ2-3, with 8 bases matching TRBD1. The CDR3 consists of 14 residues. Per germline, CDR1 KGHSH and CDR2 LQKENI. Trimming cost V 3 bases and J 6 bases; bases outside gene matches: 5.